This T cell receptor (beta chain) was recovered during a study of control samples from healthy donors and cancer patients. Assay: immunoSEQ multiplex PCR; the TCRdb copy retains only in-frame clones and omits some. The sample includes tens of thousands of clones, more than 75% of them seen just once. After removal of 10 bases from V and 4 bases from J, the junction contained 8 bases not matched to a gene. This CDR3 has 13 amino acids. CDR1 is MNHEY and CDR2 is SVGAGI in the germline V gene. The TCR sequence derives from a woman between 45 and 65 years old in good health. The specimen sequenced was blood. This sequence joins TRBV6-5 and TRBJ2-3; 7 bases align to TRBD1. The CDR3 sequence is CATVWTGSDTQYF. In DNA, the CDR3 is TGTGCCACTGTGTGGACAGGTTCAGATACGCAGTATTTT.